This TCR beta chain stems from a study of cytomegalovirus exposure and HLA in healthy donors. About the study: The approximately 120 validation repertoires, a later analysis reported, used the same platform as the 550 to 800 first-cohort repertoires. Study-level findings and limits: The listing of roughly 160 TCR beta chains classed them as cytomegalovirus-associated. Rare TCR sequences predominated, though certain public TCRs were found in many donors.

Separate from the approximately 670-subject first cohort, the approximately 120-subject validation cohort was the one that the donors belonged to. Assay: immunoSEQ multiplex PCR; the TCRdb copy retains only in-frame clones and omits some. The sample yields 120,000 or so clones, more than 85% seen once. Comments on this clone: Its antigen is undetermined.

Trimming removed 4 bases at V and 4 bases at J, with 15 bases between. The CDR3 runs to 15 residues. Germline V gives CDR1 MRHNA, CDR2 SNTAGT. V usage is TRBV6-4 and J usage is TRBJ2-3, with D maybe TRBD2 (7 bases). This receptor was identified in a man aged 18-30 years in good health and CMV-seropositive. The material sequenced was PBMCs. The chain's CDR3 is CASSALVGGPDTQYF. Here the CDR3 DNA reads TGTGCCAGCAGTGCCCTTGTGGGGGGGCCAGATACGCAGTATTTT.